The entry that follows covers one T cell receptor (beta chain) sequence. The clone's antigen remains unknown. Nothing much larger sits one base from this clone, and base qualities are not available. This record comes from a study of OX40 agonist ivuxolimab in advanced cancers. Context from the whole study: Ivuxolimab, which targeted the costimulatory receptor OX40 (CD134), was an agonistic, fully human IgG2 monoclonal antibody. Intravenous ivuxolimab was administered to patients every 2 weeks at six dose levels: 0.01, 0.1, 0.3, 1.5, 3 and 10 mg/kg. Of the 50 to 55 dose-escalation patients, hepatocellular carcinoma was present in about 20, melanoma in approximately 15, renal cell carcinoma in 9 and head and neck cancer in 9. In the dose-escalation cohort, more than 80% of patients were male, and the mean age was roughly 60 years with a range of about 23 to 79. Patients were allowed to have had prior anti-PD-1, anti-PD-L1 or anti-CTLA-4 therapy, and around 41% of the dose-escalation patients had previously received checkpoint inhibitors. Partial responses were achieved by three dose-escalation patients, of whom one had hepatocellular carcinoma and two had cutaneous melanoma. The point of sequencing TCRbeta in the periphery was to test whether ivuxolimab changed TCR sequence diversity and drove clonal T-cell expansion. The monotherapy dose-escalation portion (N of about 47 patients) of the phase I ivuxolimab trial is reported in the paper.

What the study reported, not specific to this receptor: In the 0.1-3.0 mg/kg groups, partial responders were among the patients with the lowest normalized peripheral clonal expansion, particularly in CD8+ T cells. The antigen specificity of the peripheral T cells that underwent clonal expansion was not determined. At doses of 0.1 to 3.0 mg/kg, clonal expansion of both CD4+ and CD8+ blood T cells was observed from baseline to week 6. After ivuxolimab, CD8+ T cells had more expanded clones than CD4+ T cells on average. Low levels of normalized T-cell clonal expansion were also seen in some patients who did not respond.

The trial excluded patients who had a history of autoimmune disease or who were on systemic immunosuppression. Peripheral blood for TCR sequencing was collected from all dose cohorts at baseline, on cycle 4 day 1, and on cycle 7 day 1. The samples were drawn from a first-in-human, open-label, multicenter phase I dose-escalation trial of ivuxolimab. Adults with locally advanced or metastatic melanoma, renal cell carcinoma, hepatocellular carcinoma or head and neck squamous cell carcinoma were enrolled in the trial. Before TCR sequencing, CD4+ and CD8+ T cells were separately sorted from peripheral blood. V lost 0 bases and J lost 1 base; the stretch between them is 9 bases long. The CDR3 has 15 amino acids, counting the end cysteine and phenylalanine. Only CDR3 DNA remains: 45 bases, in frame from the first base. From a lookup of the germline V gene (reference sequence), CDR1 and CDR2 are GTSNPN and SVGIG.

For sequencing of the TCRbeta CDR3 region, genomic DNA was extracted from the sorted cells. The immunoSEQ Assay was used to sequence the TCRbeta CDR3 regions. TCRdb holds this immuneACCESS table with in-frame rearrangements only. Some clones are missing; in checked studies, unresolved V genes explain under half, and the rest has no known cause. The sample table contains tens of thousands of clones; only one count was recorded for over 75% of them. Around 2.5% of the sample is taken by the ten largest. Sequencing was performed on CD4+ or CD8+ T cells sorted from blood, taken in a trial of the OX40 agonist ivuxolimab. The receptor chain draws on TRBV30 and TRBJ2-2; no D gene can be assigned with confidence. This TCR derives from an adult with an advanced solid tumor such as melanoma, head and neck, liver or kidney cancer. The CDR3 region reads CAWSVLALNTGELFF. Here is the DNA: TGTGCCTGGAGTGTACTGGCTTTGAACACCGGGGAGCTGTTTTTT.